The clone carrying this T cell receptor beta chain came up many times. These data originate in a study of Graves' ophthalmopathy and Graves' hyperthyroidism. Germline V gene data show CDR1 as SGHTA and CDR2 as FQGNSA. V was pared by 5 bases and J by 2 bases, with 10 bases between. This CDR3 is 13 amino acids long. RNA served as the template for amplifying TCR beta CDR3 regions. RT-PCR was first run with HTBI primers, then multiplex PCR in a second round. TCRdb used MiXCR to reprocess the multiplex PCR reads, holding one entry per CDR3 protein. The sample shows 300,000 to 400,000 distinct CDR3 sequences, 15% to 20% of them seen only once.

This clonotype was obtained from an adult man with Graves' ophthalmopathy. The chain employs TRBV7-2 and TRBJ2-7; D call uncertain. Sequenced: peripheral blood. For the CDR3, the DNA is TGTGCCAGCAGCACCGGGTCTACCTACGAGCAGTACTTC. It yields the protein CASSTGSTYEQYF. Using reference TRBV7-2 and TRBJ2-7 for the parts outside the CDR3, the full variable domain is GAGVSQSPSNKVTEKGKDVELRCDPISGHTALYWYRQSLGQGLEFLIYFQGNSAPDKSGLPSDRFSAERTGGSVSTLTIQRTQQEDSAVYLCASSTGSTYEQYFGPGTRLTVT.